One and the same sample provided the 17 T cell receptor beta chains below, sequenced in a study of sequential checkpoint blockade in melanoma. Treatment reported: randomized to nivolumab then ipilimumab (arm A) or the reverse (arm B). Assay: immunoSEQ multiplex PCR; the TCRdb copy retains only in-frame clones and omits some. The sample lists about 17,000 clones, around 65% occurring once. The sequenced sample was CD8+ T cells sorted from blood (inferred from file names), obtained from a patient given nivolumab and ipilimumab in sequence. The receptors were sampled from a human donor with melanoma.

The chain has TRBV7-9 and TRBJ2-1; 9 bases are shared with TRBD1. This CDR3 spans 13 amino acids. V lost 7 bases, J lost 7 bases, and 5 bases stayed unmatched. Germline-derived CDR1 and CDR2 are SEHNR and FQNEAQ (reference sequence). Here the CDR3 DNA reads TGTGCCAGCACCCCGGGACAGGGAAATGAGCAGTTCTTC. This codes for CASTPGQGNEQFF.

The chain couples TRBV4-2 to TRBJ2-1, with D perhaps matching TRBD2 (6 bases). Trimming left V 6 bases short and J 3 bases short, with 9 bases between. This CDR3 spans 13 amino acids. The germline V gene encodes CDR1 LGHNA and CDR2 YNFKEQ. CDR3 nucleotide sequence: TGTGCCAGCAGACCGGGACTCTACAATGAGCAGTTCTTC. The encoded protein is CASRPGLYNEQFF.

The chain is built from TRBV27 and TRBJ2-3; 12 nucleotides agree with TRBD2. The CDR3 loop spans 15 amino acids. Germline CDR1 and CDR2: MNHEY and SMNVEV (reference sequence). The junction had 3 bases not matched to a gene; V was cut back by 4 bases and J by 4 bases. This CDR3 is CASSWLAGGPDTQYF. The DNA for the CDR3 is TGTGCCAGCAGTTGGCTAGCGGGGGGGCCAGATACGCAGTATTTT.

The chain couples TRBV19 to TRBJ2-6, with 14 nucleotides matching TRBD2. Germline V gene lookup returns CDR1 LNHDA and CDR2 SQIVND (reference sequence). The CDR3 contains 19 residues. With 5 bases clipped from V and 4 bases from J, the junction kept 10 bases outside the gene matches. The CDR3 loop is CASSVRLAGGPSGANVLTF. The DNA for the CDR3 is TGTGCCAGTAGTGTCAGACTAGCGGGGGGGCCATCCGGGGCCAACGTCCTGACTTTC.

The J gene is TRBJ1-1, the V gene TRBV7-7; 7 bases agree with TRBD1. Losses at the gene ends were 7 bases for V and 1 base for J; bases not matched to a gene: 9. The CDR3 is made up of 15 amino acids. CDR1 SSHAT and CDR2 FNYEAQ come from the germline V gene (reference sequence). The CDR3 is CASNRDRWANTEAFF. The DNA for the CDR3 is TGTGCCAGCAATAGGGACAGATGGGCGAACACTGAAGCTTTCTTT.

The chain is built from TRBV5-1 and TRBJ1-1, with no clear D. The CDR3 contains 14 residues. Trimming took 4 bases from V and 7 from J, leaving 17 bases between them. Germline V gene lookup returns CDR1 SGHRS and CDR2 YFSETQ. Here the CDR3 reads CASSLRGYEDEAFF. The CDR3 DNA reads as TGCGCCAGCAGCCTGCGAGGGTACGAGGATGAAGCTTTCTTT.

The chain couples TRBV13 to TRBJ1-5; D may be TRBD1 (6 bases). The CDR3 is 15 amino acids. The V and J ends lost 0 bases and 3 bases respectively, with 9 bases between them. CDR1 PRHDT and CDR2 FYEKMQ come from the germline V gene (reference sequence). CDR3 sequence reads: CASSLGGAHNQPQHF. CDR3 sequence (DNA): TGTGCCAGCAGCTTAGGGGGGGCTCACAATCAGCCCCAGCATTTT.

The CDR3 loop is CSVEERENTEAFF. The DNA for the CDR3 is TGCAGCGTTGAAGAAAGAGAGAACACTGAAGCTTTCTTT. The chain combines TRBV29-1 with TRBJ1-1, with D hard to call. V gave up 0 bases and J gave up 1 base, with 6 bases separating them. The CDR3 covers 13 residues. From germline, CDR1 is SQVTM and CDR2 ANQGSEA.

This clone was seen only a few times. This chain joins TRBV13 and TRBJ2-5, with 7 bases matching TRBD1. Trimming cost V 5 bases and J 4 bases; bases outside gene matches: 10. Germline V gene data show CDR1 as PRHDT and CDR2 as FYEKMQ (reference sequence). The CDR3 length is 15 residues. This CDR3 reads CASSPGTEARETQYF. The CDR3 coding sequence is TGTGCCAGCAGCCCCGGGACAGAGGCTAGAGAGACCCAGTACTTC.

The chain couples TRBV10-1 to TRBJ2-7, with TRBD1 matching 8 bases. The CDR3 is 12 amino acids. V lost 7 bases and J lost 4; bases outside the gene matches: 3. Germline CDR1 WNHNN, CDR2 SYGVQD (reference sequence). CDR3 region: CASKDRVYEQYF. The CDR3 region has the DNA TGCGCCAGCAAGGACAGGGTTTACGAGCAGTACTTC.

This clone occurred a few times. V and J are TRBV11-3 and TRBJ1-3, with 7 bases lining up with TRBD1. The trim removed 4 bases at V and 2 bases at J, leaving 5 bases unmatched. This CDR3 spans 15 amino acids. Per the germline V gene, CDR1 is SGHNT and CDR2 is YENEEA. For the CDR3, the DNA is TGTGCCAGCAGCTACAGGGGTAGAGCTGGAAACACCATATATTTT. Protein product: CASSYRGRAGNTIYF.

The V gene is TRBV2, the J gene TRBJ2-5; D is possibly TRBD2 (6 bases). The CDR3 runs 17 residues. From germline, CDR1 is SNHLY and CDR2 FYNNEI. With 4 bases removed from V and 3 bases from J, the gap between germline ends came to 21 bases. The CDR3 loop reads CASSADYGSRIEETQYF. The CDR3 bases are TGTGCCAGCAGTGCGGACTACGGAAGCCGGATCGAAGAGACCCAGTACTTC.

CDR3 in DNA: TGCGCCAGCAGCTTGCGAACTAGCGGGAATACGAACACCGGGGAGCTGTTTTTT. This sequence encodes CASSLRTSGNTNTGELFF. The J gene is TRBJ2-2, the V gene TRBV5-1; TRBD2 aligns across 10 bases. The germline gives CDR1 SGHRS, CDR2 YFSETQ. The CDR3 runs 18 residues. Trimming took 1 base from V and 0 from J; bases not matched to a gene: 6.

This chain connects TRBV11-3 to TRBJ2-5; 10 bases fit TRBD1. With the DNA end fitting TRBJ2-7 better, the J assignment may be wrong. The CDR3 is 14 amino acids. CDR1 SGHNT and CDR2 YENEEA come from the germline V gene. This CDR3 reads CASSHRDRGHEQYF. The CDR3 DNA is TGTGCCAGCAGCCACCGGGACAGGGGTCACGAGCAGTACTTC.

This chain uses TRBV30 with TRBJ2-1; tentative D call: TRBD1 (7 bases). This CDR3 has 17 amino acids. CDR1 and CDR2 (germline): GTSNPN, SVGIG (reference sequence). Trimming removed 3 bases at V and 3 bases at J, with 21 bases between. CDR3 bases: TGTGCCTGGAGCGTCCCTCGACAGGGACTTTTCTACAATGAGCAGTTCTTC. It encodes CAWSVPRQGLFYNEQFF. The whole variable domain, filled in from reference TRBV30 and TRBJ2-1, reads SQTIHQWPATLVQPVGSPLSLECTVEGTSNPNLYWYRQAAGRGLQLLFYSVGIGQISSEVPQNLSASRPQDRQFILSSKKLLLSDSGFYLCAWSVPRQGLFYNEQFFGPGTRLTVL.

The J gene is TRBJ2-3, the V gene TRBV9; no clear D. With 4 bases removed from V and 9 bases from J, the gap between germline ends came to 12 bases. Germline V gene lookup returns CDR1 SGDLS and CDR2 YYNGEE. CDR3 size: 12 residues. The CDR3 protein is CASSPPGSTQYF. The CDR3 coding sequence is TGTGCCAGCAGCCCCCCTGGCTCAACGCAGTATTTT.

CDR3 in amino acids: CASTGGYSNQPQHF. CDR3 coding DNA: TGTGCCAGCACGGGGGGTTATAGCAATCAGCCCCAGCATTTT. This chain uses TRBV2 with TRBJ1-5, with D perhaps matching TRBD1 (5 bases). Trimming took off 7 bases at V and 0 bases at J, with 10 bases between the two ends. The germline V gene encodes CDR1 SNHLY and CDR2 FYNNEI. CDR3 size: 14 residues.